Below, one TCR beta chain is given with its context. This record comes from a study of blood T cells in healthy people across ages. Together with a sample-barcoded 5' primer, a J-beta primer mix was included in a second PCR lasting about 7 to 12 cycles. TCRdb recomputed calls from the 5' RACE reads with MiXCR, one row per CDR3 protein. The sample records around 500,000 distinct CDR3 sequences, about 28% being singletons. The CDR3 is 11 residues long. Germline V gene sequence: CDR1 SQVTM, CDR2 ANQGSEA. V shed 6 bases and J 6 bases; nucleotides not matched to a gene: 5. The same specimen was also included in a second study, on T cells of mothers and their children.

Sequencing was done on a sample of blood. V and J are TRBV29-1 and TRBJ2-7; 7 bases align to TRBD1. This clonotype originated in a boy under 10 years old in good health. CDR3 in amino acids: CSVYRGSEQYF. For the CDR3, the DNA is TGCAGCGTCTACAGGGGAAGCGAGCAGTACTTC.